This T cell receptor beta chain was captured in a study of early T cells in non-severe SARS-CoV-2 infection. In the study overall: Whole-blood bulk RNA, unsorted, was sequenced, and chains were unpaired.

Unmatched junction bases numbered 11, after V lost 0 bases and J lost 0 bases. The CDR3 is 20 amino acids. This clonotype was counted ten times or more. As yet, its antigen is unknown. Unique molecular identifiers were added to individual cDNA molecules. TCRdb analysed the 5' RACE reads with MiXCR anew, one entry per CDR3 protein. The table shows 40,000 to 55,000 distinct CDR3 sequences, with about 13% occurring only once. Study results and limitations: Anti-spike CD8 responses were favored in VDJdb matching, and private and CD4 specificities were missed.

The origin of this receptor is an adult who was a healthcare worker with PCR-confirmed SARS-CoV-2 infection or an uninfected control (not recorded which). This chain joins TRBV23-1 and TRBJ2-5; 12 bases match TRBD2. TRBV23-1 counts as an open reading frame of uncertain function. The sample was whole blood. The CDR3 here is CASSQSASGRARSNQETQYF. CDR3 in DNA: TGCGCCAGCAGTCAATCGGCTAGCGGGAGGGCCCGAAGTAACCAAGAGACCCAGTACTTC.